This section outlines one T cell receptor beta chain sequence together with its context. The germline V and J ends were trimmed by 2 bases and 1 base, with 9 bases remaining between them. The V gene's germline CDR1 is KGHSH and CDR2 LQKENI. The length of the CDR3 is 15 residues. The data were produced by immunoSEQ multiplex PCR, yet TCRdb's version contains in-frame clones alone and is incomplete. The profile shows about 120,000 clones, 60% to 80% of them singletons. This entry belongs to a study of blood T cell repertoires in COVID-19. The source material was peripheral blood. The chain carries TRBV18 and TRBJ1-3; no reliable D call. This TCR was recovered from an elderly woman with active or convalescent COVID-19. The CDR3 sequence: CASSPETGSGNTIYF. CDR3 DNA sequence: TGTGCCAGCTCACCAGAAACGGGGTCTGGAAACACCATATATTTT.